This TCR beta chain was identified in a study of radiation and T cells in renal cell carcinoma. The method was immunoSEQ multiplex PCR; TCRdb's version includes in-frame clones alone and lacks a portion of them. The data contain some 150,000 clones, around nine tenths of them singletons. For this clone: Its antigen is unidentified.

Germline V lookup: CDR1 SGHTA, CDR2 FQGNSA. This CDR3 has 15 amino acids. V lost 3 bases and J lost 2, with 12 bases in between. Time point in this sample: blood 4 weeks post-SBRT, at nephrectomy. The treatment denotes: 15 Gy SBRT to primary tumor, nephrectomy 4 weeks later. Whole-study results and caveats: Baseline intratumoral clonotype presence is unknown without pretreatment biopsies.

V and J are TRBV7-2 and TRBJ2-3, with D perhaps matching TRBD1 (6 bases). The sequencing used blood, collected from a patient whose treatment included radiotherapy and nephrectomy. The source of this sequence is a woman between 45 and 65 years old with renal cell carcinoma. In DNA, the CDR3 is TGTGCCAGCAGCTTGTCGCAGGGGATCACAGATACGCAGTATTTT. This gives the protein CASSLSQGITDTQYF.